These 15 T cell receptor beta chains came from one sample sequenced in a study of OX40 agonist ivuxolimab in advanced cancers. This table comes from immunoSEQ multiplex PCR, and its TCRdb copy is limited to in-frame clones, with some not included. The repertoire holds 35,000 to 55,000 clones, with approximately 85% as singletons. Sequences were derived from CD4+ or CD8+ T cells sorted from blood, sampled in a trial of the OX40 agonist ivuxolimab. These receptors were collected from an adult with an advanced solid tumor such as melanoma, head and neck, liver or kidney cancer.

The V gene is TRBV28, the J gene TRBJ1-1; perhaps TRBD1 as D (6 bases). This CDR3 is built from 14 residues. Germline V gene sequence: CDR1 MDHEN, CDR2 SYDVKM. V was cut by 6 bases and J by 4 bases, with 15 bases left in between. The CDR3 region is CASSAGAGVTEAFF. In nucleotides, the CDR3 is TGTGCCAGCAGCGCAGGGGCGGGAGTCACTGAAGCTTTCTTT.

This clone was seen once. V is TRBV11-2 and J is TRBJ2-5; TRBD2 aligns across 8 bases. From germline, CDR1 is SGHAT and CDR2 FQNNGV. Germline trimming cut 2 bases from V and 5 bases from J; bases unmatched to any gene: 7. The CDR3 totals 15 residues. As DNA, the CDR3 is TGTGCCAGCAGCTTACTAGCGGGCGCAGGGGAGACCCAGTACTTC. Its translation is CASSLLAGAGETQYF.

V and J are TRBV7-8 and TRBJ1-2; 9 bases agree with TRBD1. Germline V CDR1 and CDR2: SGHVS, FQNEAQ. This CDR3 is 15 amino acids long. V lost 4 bases and J lost 2; bases outside the gene matches: 5. CDR3 sequence: CASSSQGTGNYGYTF. CDR3 DNA: TGTGCCAGCAGCTCGCAGGGGACAGGGAACTATGGCTACACCTTC.

The chain has TRBV5-6 and TRBJ1-2; a possible D gene is TRBD1 (5 bases). Trimming took 4 bases from V and 1 from J, leaving 14 bases between them. Germline CDR1 SGHDT, CDR2 YYEEEE. The CDR3 spans 15 residues. CDR3 protein: CASSPGGGLNYGYTF. In DNA form, the CDR3 reads TGTGCCAGCAGCCCGGGGGGTGGGCTTAACTATGGCTACACCTTC. The complete variable domain, with remaining parts taken from reference TRBV5-6 and TRBJ1-2, reads DAGVTQSPTHLIKTRGQQVTLRCSPKSGHDTVSWYQQALGQGPQFIFQYYEEEERQRGNFPDRFSGHQFPNYSSELNVNALLLGDSALYLCASSPGGGLNYGYTFGSGTRLTVV.

The rearrangement links TRBV23-1 to TRBJ1-6; TRBD1 agrees at 9 bases. TRBV23-1 falls under the ORF class, with uncertain function. Germline trimming cut 3 bases from V and 12 bases from J; bases unmatched to any gene: 21. The CDR3 runs to 19 residues. The CDR3 nucleotides are TGCGCCAGCAGTCATGGTAAGAACGGGACAGGGTTTTACCCTGGACCCCTCCACTTT. Residues: CASSHGKNGTGFYPGPLHF.

The sample holds one count of this clone. J is TRBJ2-1 and V is TRBV6-1; 8 bases agree with TRBD2. Germline lookup yields CDR1 MNHNS and CDR2 SASEGT. This CDR3 is 15 amino acids long. J was trimmed by 0 bases and V by 11 bases; bases with no gene match: 9. In DNA form, the CDR3 reads TGTGCCGGGAAAGCGGGAGAGAGCTCCTACAATGAGCAGTTCTTC. This codes for CAGKAGESSYNEQFF.

J is TRBJ2-4 and V is TRBV19; TRBD1 matches at 9 bases. This CDR3 has 15 amino acids. V was clipped by 4 bases and J by 0 bases; unmatched bases: 1. The germline V gene has CDR1 LNHDA and CDR2 SQIVND (reference sequence). DNA of the CDR3: TGTGCCAGTAGTACACAGGGGGCAGCCAAAAACATTCAGTACTTC. It translates to CASSTQGAAKNIQYF.

The CDR3 DNA follows: TGTGCCAGCAGTGAATTTGGAGGGACAGGGAAACTTAGCAATCAGCCCCAGCATTTT. Amino acid sequence: CASSEFGGTGKLSNQPQHF. The rearrangement uses TRBV6-1 and TRBJ1-5; 9 bases agree with TRBD1. This CDR3 is built from 19 residues. Germline-derived CDR1 and CDR2 are MNHNS and SASEGT. J was trimmed by 0 bases and V by 2 bases; bases with no gene match: 11.

In DNA, the CDR3 is TGTGCCAGCAGTGAAGGGGGGTCCGGCAGGGCCCACGAGCAGTACTTC. Translated: CASSEGGSGRAHEQYF. This sequence joins TRBV6-1 and TRBJ2-7, with D possibly being TRBD1 or TRBD2 (5 bases each). The CDR3 runs 16 residues. From germline, CDR1 is MNHNS and CDR2 SASEGT. Trimming took 1 base from V and 5 from J, leaving 18 bases between them.

The chain carries TRBV19 and TRBJ2-2, with 7 bases lining up with TRBD1. This CDR3 has 15 amino acids. In germline, CDR1 is LNHDA, CDR2 SQIVND (reference sequence). V shed 6 bases, J shed 0 bases, and the junction held 4 bases outside the gene matches. CDR3 in DNA: TGTGCCAGTAGCCCACAGGGGACGAACACCGGGGAGCTGTTTTTT. This encodes CASSPQGTNTGELFF.

This CDR3 reads CASSFNEGLRPEAFF. DNA of the CDR3: TGTGCCAGCAGTTTCAATGAGGGCTTGAGGCCTGAAGCTTTCTTT. The chain links TRBV28 to TRBJ1-1; D is unresolved. CDR1 and CDR2 from the germline V gene are MDHEN and SYDVKM. The V gene lost 3 bases and the J gene lost 6 bases, with 17 bases spanning the gap. The CDR3 runs 15 residues.

J is TRBJ2-5 and V is TRBV20-1; D uncertain. V was trimmed by 6 bases and J by 4 bases, leaving 6 bases between them. Germline values: CDR1 DFQATT, CDR2 SNEGSKA (reference sequence). The length of the CDR3 is 10 residues. The CDR3 DNA sequence: TGCAGTGCCACCAGAGAGACCCAGTACTTC. As protein: CSATRETQYF.

The chain uses TRBV5-5 and TRBJ2-3; D not certain. Trimming removed 3 bases at V and 4 bases at J, with 21 bases between. The germline V gene has CDR1 SGHKS and CDR2 YYEKEE (reference sequence). This CDR3 is built from 17 residues. CDR3 nucleotide sequence: TGTGCCAGCAGCTCCGCCTCGACACAACAACGGGCAGATACGCAGTATTTT. This translates into CASSSASTQQRADTQYF.

This chain joins TRBV28 and TRBJ2-3; D possibly corresponds to TRBD2 (5 bases). Trimming took 3 bases from V and 6 from J, leaving 13 bases between them. CDR3 length: 14 amino acids. Germline assignment: CDR1 MDHEN and CDR2 SYDVKM. Written as DNA, the CDR3 is TGTGCCAGCAGTTTGCGGCGGGTTATTGATACGCAGTATTTT. Translated, it gives CASSLRRVIDTQYF.

V gene TRBV27 combines with J gene TRBJ2-3; TRBD1 aligns across 9 bases. Germline CDR1 and CDR2: MNHEY and SMNVEV (reference sequence). There are 17 residues in the CDR3. V was clipped by 3 bases and J by 6 bases; unmatched bases: 13. In DNA, the CDR3 is TGTGCCAGCAGTTTCTGCGGGGGACAGGGTTTTTGCGATACGCAGTATTTT. It is translated as CASSFCGGQGFCDTQYF.